The 9 T cell receptor beta chains below all came from one sample that was sequenced in a study of T cells in women clearing cervical HPV infection. Libraries were prepared by immunoSEQ multiplex PCR; TCRdb keeps only in-frame clonotypes and omits some of them. The sample has about 30,000 clones. Sequencing was done on a sample of blood buffy coat. These receptors all stem from a woman aged 18-69 years with a cervical HPV16 infection that either progressed to CIN3+ or cleared (not recorded which).

About this clone itself: The CDR3 end falls 3 residues outside the read, so it is completed with the germline J gene. J is TRBJ2-3 and V is TRBV7-3, with D perhaps TRBD2 (5 bases). Germline CDR1 is SGHTA and CDR2 is FQGTGA. There are 14 residues in the CDR3. The CDR3 loop reads CASSLSGEHSSQYF. CDR3 bases read: TGTGCCAGCAGCTTATCCGGGGAACATAGTTCG.

A word on this clone: The read is 3 residues too short to cover the CDR3 end, so that end is filled in from the germline J gene. This rearrangement joins TRBV18 to TRBJ1-2; D is ambiguous. The CDR3 contains 14 residues. Per germline, CDR1 KGHSH and CDR2 LQKENI. Trimming took off 0 bases at V and 7 bases at J, with 12 bases between the two ends. CDR3 loop: CASSPPIGSGGYTF. The DNA read from the CDR3 is TGTGCCAGCTCACCACCTATCGGGTCTGGTGGC. Drawing the rest from reference TRBV18 and TRBJ1-2, the complete variable domain is NAGVMQNPRHLVRRRGQEARLRCSPMKGHSHVYWYRQLPEEGLKFMVYLQKENIIDESGMPKERFSAEFPKEGPSILRIQQVVRGDSAAYFCASSPPIGSGGYTFGSGTRLTVV.

In regard to this clone: Mismatch with germline at one junction end may stem from a read error. The read falls 3 residues short of the CDR3 end, and the missing part is taken from the germline J gene. The chain has TRBV4-2 and TRBJ2-7; D gene ambiguous. This CDR3 has 14 amino acids. CDR1 and CDR2 (germline): LGHNA, YNFKEQ. The CDR3 loop reads CASSQVAGSYEQYF. The CDR3 DNA, read in part, is TGCGCCAGCAGCCAAGTGGCAGGATCCTACGAG.

As concerns this clone: Read data end 3 residues before the CDR3 end; the end is taken from the germline J gene. The rearrangement joins TRBV19 to TRBJ1-1; weak D call: TRBD1 (6 bases). Trimming removed 8 bases from V and 4 bases from J, with 20 bases in between. Germline CDR1 is LNHDA and CDR2 is SQIVND (reference sequence). The CDR3 runs to 15 residues. Incomplete CDR3 DNA: TGTGCCAGTGGGGGGGCAGGGGTGTATGGCACTGAA. Protein sequence: CASGGAGVYGTE. The CDR3 in full is CASGGAGVYGTEAFF.

Of note for this clone: From the germline J gene comes the end of the CDR3, since the read stops 3 residues before it. The genes are TRBV28 and TRBJ2-5; 11 nucleotides line up with TRBD1. V was clipped by 5 bases and J by 2 bases; unmatched bases: 4. The CDR3 spans 15 residues. CDR1 and CDR2 from the germline V gene are MDHEN and SYDVKM. CDR3 in amino acids: CASSQRDRGQETQYF. The covered CDR3 bases are TGTGCCAGCAGTCAACGGGACAGGGGGCAAGAGACC.

As for this clone: The read ends 3 residues early relative to the CDR3; the germline J gene fills the gap. The chain couples TRBV28 to TRBJ1-4, with 8 bases that match TRBD1. V trimming: 7 bases; J trimming: 8 bases; junction bases outside the gene matches: 12. Per the germline V gene, CDR1 is MDHEN and CDR2 is SYDVKM. This CDR3 contains 15 residues. CDR3 DNA, as far as it was read: TGTGCCAGCAACCTACCCGGGACAGGAAGGGAAAAA. Translating gives CASNLPGTGREK. The full CDR3 protein reads CASNLPGTGREKLFF.

Concerning this clone itself: The CDR3 end lies 3 residues beyond the end of the read and is filled in from the germline J gene. The gene calls are TRBV2 and TRBJ2-7; 13 bases are a match to TRBD2. The CDR3 is 16 amino acids. Germline values: CDR1 SNHLY, CDR2 FYNNEI. Losses at the gene ends were 2 bases for V and 3 bases for J; bases not matched to a gene: 4. The CDR3 here is CASSESGLAGDYEQYF. Incomplete CDR3 DNA: TGTGCCAGCAGTGAAAGTGGACTAGCGGGAGACTACGAG.

With respect to this clone: Coverage ceases 3 residues before the CDR3 finishes, and the germline J gene fills in the end. The chain recombines TRBV30 with TRBJ1-1; tentative D call: TRBD1 (5 bases). The CDR3 contains 13 residues. In germline, CDR1 is GTSNPN, CDR2 SVGIG (reference sequence). The V gene lost 0 bases and the J gene lost 6 bases, with 11 bases spanning the gap. The part of the CDR3 DNA that was read is TGTGCCTGGAGTGTGGGGGGAGCATCTGAA. Protein product: CAWSVGGASE. The complete CDR3 reads CAWSVGGASEAFF.

As concerns this clone: Read data end 3 residues before the CDR3 end; the end is taken from the germline J gene. The chain employs TRBV2 and TRBJ2-1; 8 nucleotides align to TRBD2. The CDR3 loop spans 15 amino acids. V was pared by 1 base and J by 4 bases, with 3 bases of the junction left unmatched. Germline assignment: CDR1 SNHLY and CDR2 FYNNEI. The CDR3 spells CASSEEVAGYNEQFF. The CDR3 bases that were read are TGTGCCAGCAGTGAAGAGGTAGCGGGATACAATGAG.